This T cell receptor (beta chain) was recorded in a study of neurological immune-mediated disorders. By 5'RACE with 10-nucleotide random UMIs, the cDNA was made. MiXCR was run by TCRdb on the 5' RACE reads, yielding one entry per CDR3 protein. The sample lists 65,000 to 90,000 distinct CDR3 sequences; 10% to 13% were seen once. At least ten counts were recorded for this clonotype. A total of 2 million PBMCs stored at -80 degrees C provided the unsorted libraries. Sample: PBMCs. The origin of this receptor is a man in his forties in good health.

The CDR3 DNA is TGTGCCAGCAGTTTGTGGGGGGCGGCCGGGGAGCTGTTTTTT. It is translated as CASSLWGAAGELFF. The gene calls are TRBV27 and TRBJ2-2; D possibly matches TRBD1 or TRBD2 (6 bases each). This CDR3 comprises 14 residues. With 3 bases removed from V and 6 bases from J, the gap between germline ends came to 11 bases. Germline V gene lookup returns CDR1 MNHEY and CDR2 SMNVEV (reference sequence).